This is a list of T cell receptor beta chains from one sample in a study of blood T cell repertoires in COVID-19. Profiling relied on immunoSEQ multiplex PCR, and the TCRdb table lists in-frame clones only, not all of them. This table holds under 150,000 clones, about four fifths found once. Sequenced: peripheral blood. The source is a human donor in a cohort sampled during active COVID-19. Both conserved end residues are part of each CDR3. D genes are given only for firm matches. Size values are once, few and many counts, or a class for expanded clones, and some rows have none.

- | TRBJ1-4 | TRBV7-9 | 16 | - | TGTGCCAGCAGCTTACCGCAGGGCGCAACTAATGAAAAACTGTTTTTT | CASSLPQGATNEKLFF
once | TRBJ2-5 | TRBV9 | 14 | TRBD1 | TGTGCCAGCAGCGCCTGGGACAGGGGGGAGACCCAGTACTTC | CASSAWDRGETQYF
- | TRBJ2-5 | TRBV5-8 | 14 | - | TGTGCCAGCAGCCGAGAAAAATCACAAGAGACCCAGTACTTC | CASSREKSQETQYF
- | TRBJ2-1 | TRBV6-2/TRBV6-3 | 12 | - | TGTGCCAGCAGTTCCTGGACTAATGAGCAGTTCTTC | CASSSWTNEQFF
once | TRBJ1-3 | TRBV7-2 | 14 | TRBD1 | TGTGCCAGCAGCTTCAGGGGGAGAGAGAACACCATATATTTT | CASSFRGRENTIYF
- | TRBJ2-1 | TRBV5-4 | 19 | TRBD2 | TGTGCCAGCAGCTTGACCGGTGCGGGGGGGCCCCCACATGGGTATGAGCAGTTCTTC | CASSLTGAGGPPHGYEQFF
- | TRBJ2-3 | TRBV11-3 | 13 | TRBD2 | TGTGCCAGCAGCTTGGTAGCGGGGGGTACGCAGTATTTT | CASSLVAGGTQYF
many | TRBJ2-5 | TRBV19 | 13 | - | TGTGCCAGTAGTGGACAAAACCAAGAGACCCAGTACTTC | CASSGQNQETQYF
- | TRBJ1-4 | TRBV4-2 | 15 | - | TGTGCCAGCAGCCAGAGCGACAGGTTTAATATTAAACTGTTTTTT | CASSQSDRFNIKLFF
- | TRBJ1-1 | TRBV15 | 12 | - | TGTGCCACCAGCAGAGATGAGGGAGCGGCTTTCTTT | CATSRDEGAAFF
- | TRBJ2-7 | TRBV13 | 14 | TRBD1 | TGTGCCAGCAGCCCCCGGACAGGGTACTACGAGCAGTACTTC | CASSPRTGYYEQYF
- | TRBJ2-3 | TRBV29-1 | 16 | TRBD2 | TGCAGCGTTCTAGCGGGGGGCTCCCCGGTGTCTGATACGCAGTATTTT | CSVLAGGSPVSDTQYF
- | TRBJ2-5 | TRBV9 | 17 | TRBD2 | TGTGCCAGCAGCGTAGCGGCTAGCGGGGGGGCCCAAGAGACCCAGTACTTC | CASSVAASGGAQETQYF
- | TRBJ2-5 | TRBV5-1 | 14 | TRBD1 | TGCGCCAGCAGCTTGAAGGGGGCTGAAGAGACCCAGTACTTC | CASSLKGAEETQYF
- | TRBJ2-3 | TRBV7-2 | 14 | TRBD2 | TGTGCCAGCAGCCCGACTAGCGGGGGAGTTACGCAGTATTTT | CASSPTSGGVTQYF
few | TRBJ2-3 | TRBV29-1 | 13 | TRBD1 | TGCAGCGTTCAGGGGGTCGGCACAGATACGCAGTATTTT | CSVQGVGTDTQYF
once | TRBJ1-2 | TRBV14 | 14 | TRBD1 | TGTGCCAGCAGTCGGACAGGGGGATCTGATGGCTACACCTTC | CASSRTGGSDGYTF
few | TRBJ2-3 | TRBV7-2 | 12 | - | TGTGCCAGCAGCCCGTTACAAGATACGCAGTATTTT | CASSPLQDTQYF
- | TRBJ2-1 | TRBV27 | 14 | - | TGTGCCAGCAAACCGGGACTTACCTACAATGAGCAGTTCTTC | CASKPGLTYNEQFF
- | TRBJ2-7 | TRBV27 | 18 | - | TGTGCCAGCAGTTTATCGGGTCAGGACGGGGTGTACTCCTACGAGCAGTACTTC | CASSLSGQDGVYSYEQYF
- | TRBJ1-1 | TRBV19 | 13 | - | TGTGCCAGTAGTATAAAGGAGTGGACTGAAGCTTTCTTT | CASSIKEWTEAFF
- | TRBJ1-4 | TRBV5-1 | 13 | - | TGCGCCAGCAGCTTAAATTCGAATGAAAAACTGTTTTTT | CASSLNSNEKLFF
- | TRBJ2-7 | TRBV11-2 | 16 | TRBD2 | TGTGCCAGCAGCGAACGCGGGGGGCACGTTTCCTACGAGCAGTACTTC | CASSERGGHVSYEQYF
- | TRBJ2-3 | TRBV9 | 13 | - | TGTGCCAGCAGCGTTGCGGGCACAGATACGCAGTATTTT | CASSVAGTDTQYF
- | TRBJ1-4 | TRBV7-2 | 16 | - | TGTGCCAGCAGCTTTCCCCCAGGGGCGTCTAATGAAAAACTGTTTTTT | CASSFPPGASNEKLFF
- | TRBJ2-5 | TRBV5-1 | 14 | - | TGCGCCAGCAGCTTGGATTTGGGCGGGGAGACCCAGTACTTC | CASSLDLGGETQYF
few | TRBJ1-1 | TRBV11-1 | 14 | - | TGTGCCAGCAGCTATGAGAGGGTGAACACTGAAGCTTTCTTT | CASSYERVNTEAFF
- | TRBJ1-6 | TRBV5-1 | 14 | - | TGCGCCAGCAGCTTGGTTACGGGGAATGCACCCCTCCACTTT | CASSLVTGNAPLHF
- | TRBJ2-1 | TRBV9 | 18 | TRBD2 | TGTGCCAGCAGCGTAGAGGCCCCCGCTAGCGGCTTTAGGGATGAGCAGTTCTTC | CASSVEAPASGFRDEQFF
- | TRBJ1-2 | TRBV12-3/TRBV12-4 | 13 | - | TGTGCCAGCACCCCCCAAGAGAGCTATGGCTACACCTTC | CASTPQESYGYTF
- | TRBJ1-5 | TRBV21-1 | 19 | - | TGTGCCAGCACCCGGTGGGGTCGGGACAGGCGGCATAGCAATCAGCCCCAGCATTTT | CASTRWGRDRRHSNQPQHF
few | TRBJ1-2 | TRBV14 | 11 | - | TGTGCCAGCAGCCAAGGTCCCAGAAGTACCTTC | CASSQGPRSTF
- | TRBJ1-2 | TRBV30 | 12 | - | TGTGCCTGGAGTACCACAGGGCTTGGCTACACCTTC | CAWSTTGLGYTF
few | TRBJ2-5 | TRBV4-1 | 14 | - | TGCGCGCCCAGCTGGGGCTCAGGGAAAGAGACCCAGTACTTC | CAPSWGSGKETQYF
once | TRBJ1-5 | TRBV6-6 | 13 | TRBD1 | TGTGCCAGCTATGGGACAGGGAATCAGCCCCAGCATTTT | CASYGTGNQPQHF
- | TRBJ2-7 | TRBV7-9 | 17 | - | TGTGCCAGCAGCTTATCGATAGGGTCTAGGACAGCTTACGAGCAGTACTTC | CASSLSIGSRTAYEQYF
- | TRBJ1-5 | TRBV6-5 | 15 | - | TGTGCCAGCAGTCCCCAGAGGGCGGGCAATCAGCCCCAGCATTTT | CASSPQRAGNQPQHF
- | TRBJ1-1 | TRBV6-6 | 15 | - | TGTGCCAGCAGTCGCTCGGGGGCGGGGGACACTGAAGCTTTCTTT | CASSRSGAGDTEAFF
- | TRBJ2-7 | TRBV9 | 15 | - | TGTGCCAGCAGCCTGGGGAGTGGGCTCCTTGACGAGCAGTACTTC | CASSLGSGLLDEQYF
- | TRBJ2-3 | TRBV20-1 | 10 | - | TGCAGTGCTAGAGATTTGGCCAGGTTCTTT | CSARDLARFF
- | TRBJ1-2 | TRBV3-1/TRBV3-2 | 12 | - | TGTGCCAGCAGCCAAGGAGACTATGGCTACACCTTC | CASSQGDYGYTF
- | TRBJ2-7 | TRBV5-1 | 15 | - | TGCGCCAGCAGCTTGACGGGGAGAAAGACCTACGAGCAGTACTTC | CASSLTGRKTYEQYF
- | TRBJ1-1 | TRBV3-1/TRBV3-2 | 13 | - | TGTGCCAGCAGCCCTCGAACAGGGACTGAAGCTTTCTTT | CASSPRTGTEAFF
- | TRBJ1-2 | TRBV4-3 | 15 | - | TGCGCCAGCAGCCGGTCAACCAACGGGATCTATGGCTACACCTTC | CASSRSTNGIYGYTF
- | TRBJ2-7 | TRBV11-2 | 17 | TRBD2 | TGTGCCAGCAGGAGGGCGGGGGGGCGCGCCTTTAGGTACGAGCAGTACTTC | CASRRAGGRAFRYEQYF
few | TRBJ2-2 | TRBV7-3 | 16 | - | TGTGCCAGCAGCAGAACGGCCACAGGAATCACCGGGGAGCTGTTTTTT | CASSRTATGITGELFF